These T cell receptor beta chains were read from a single sample in a study of Graves' ophthalmopathy and Graves' hyperthyroidism. Each CDR3 protein gets one entry after TCRdb re-called the multiplex PCR reads with MiXCR. Of 650,000 to 900,000 distinct CDR3 sequences detected, 35% to 50% appear once; the ten largest clones hold roughly 46%. Material: peripheral blood. These receptors were collected from an adult man with Graves' ophthalmopathy. The CDR3 runs from the conserved cysteine through the conserved F or W. Each record gives: CDR3 protein, CDR3 DNA, clone size, J gene, D gene, V gene. A D gene is named only where the DNA matches it firmly. Not all rows give a size; the values are once, few, many and, for expanded clones, a class.

cdr3_aa: CSARDPSGRENQETQYF
cdr3_nt: TGCAGTGCTAGAGACCCTAGCGGGAGGGAGAACCAAGAGACCCAGTACTTC
clone_size: -
j_call: TRBJ2-5
d_call: TRBD2
v_call: TRBV20-1

cdr3_aa: CASSSRGPGLAGGPTGELFF
cdr3_nt: TGTGCCAGCAGCTCCAGAGGACCGGGACTAGCGGGAGGGCCCACCGGGGAGCTGTTTTTT
clone_size: few
j_call: TRBJ2-2
d_call: TRBD2
v_call: TRBV7-6

cdr3_aa: CATETGTDYEQYF
cdr3_nt: TGTGCCACCGAGACCGGGACGGATTACGAGCAGTACTTC
clone_size: once
j_call: TRBJ2-7
d_call: -
v_call: TRBV25-1

cdr3_aa: CASSDSQGNYGYTF
cdr3_nt: TGTGCCAGCAGCGATTCCCAGGGTAACTATGGCTACACCTTC
clone_size: few
j_call: TRBJ1-2
d_call: -
v_call: TRBV7-9

cdr3_aa: CSARATGTGSESYEQYF
cdr3_nt: TGCAGTGCTAGGGCCACCGGGACAGGGAGTGAATCCTACGAGCAGTACTTC
clone_size: -
j_call: TRBJ2-7
d_call: TRBD1
v_call: TRBV20-1

cdr3_aa: CASGRDTHQPQHF
cdr3_nt: TGTGCCAGCGGCCGGGACACCCATCAGCCCCAGCATTTT
clone_size: -
j_call: TRBJ1-5
d_call: -
v_call: TRBV6-4

cdr3_aa: CASSTPGQGNEQYF
cdr3_nt: TGTGCCAGCAGCACACCGGGACAGGGGAACGAGCAGTACTTC
clone_size: -
j_call: TRBJ2-7
d_call: TRBD1
v_call: TRBV11-3

cdr3_aa: CASSFKENEKLFF
cdr3_nt: TGTGCCAGCAGTTTTAAGGAGAATGAAAAACTGTTTTTT
clone_size: -
j_call: TRBJ1-4
d_call: -
v_call: TRBV12-3/TRBV12-4

cdr3_aa: CASSSIAGGPRETQYF
cdr3_nt: TGCGCCAGCAGCTCCATAGCGGGAGGGCCAAGAGAGACCCAGTACTTC
clone_size: -
j_call: TRBJ2-5
d_call: TRBD2
v_call: TRBV5-1

cdr3_aa: CSASMGGAGEGEETRYF
cdr3_nt: TGCAGTGCTAGTATGGGCGGAGCGGGGGAAGGTGAGGAGACCCGGTACTTC
clone_size: -
j_call: TRBJ2-5
d_call: TRBD2
v_call: TRBV20-1

cdr3_aa: CASKSSGNTIYF
cdr3_nt: TGTGCCAGCAAAAGCTCTGGAAACACCATATATTTT
clone_size: few
j_call: TRBJ1-3
d_call: -
v_call: TRBV10-3

cdr3_aa: CASSDSAGGALETQYF
cdr3_nt: TGTGCCAGCAGTGATAGTGCCGGGGGGGCACTTGAGACCCAGTACTTC
clone_size: -
j_call: TRBJ2-5
d_call: TRBD2
v_call: TRBV25-1